This T cell receptor beta chain was identified during a study of T cells after yellow fever vaccination. Study-wide context: SMART-Seq v4 Ultra Low Input served to prepare low-cell-number fractions. Notes on the study in general: The secondary response showed a weaker magnitude and a faster peak, day 5 versus 15.

As TCR cDNA was made by 5'RACE template switching, a universal primer site and UMIs were added. TCRdb used MiXCR to reprocess the 5' RACE reads, holding one entry per CDR3 protein. The table shows about 50,000 distinct CDR3 sequences, with 6% to 8% occurring only once. Comment on this clonotype: Its antigen remains unidentified.

Looked up from germline, CDR1 is LNHNV and CDR2 is YYDKDF (reference sequence). V lost 5 bases and J lost 7, with 18 bases in between. The CDR3 is 16 residues long. The V call is TRBV15, the J call TRBJ1-6, with D possibly TRBD1 on 6 matching bases. The material was CD8+ T cells sorted from PBMCs, obtained less than 18 days after the first yellow fever vaccination. This receptor was identified in a man younger than 35 who received the YFV17D yellow fever vaccine. CDR3 nucleotides: TGTGCCACCAGCTTTCCTAAGGTGGGGGGCAATTCACCCCTCCACTTT. This codes for CATSFPKVGGNSPLHF.